These T cell receptor beta chains were read from a single sample in a study of cytomegalovirus exposure and HLA in healthy donors. Clones were read by immunoSEQ multiplex PCR, and TCRdb kept only the in-frame ones, dropping some. The sample has around 150,000 clones, roughly four fifths seen once. Sequenced sample: PBMCs. These TCRs come from a man aged 45-60 years in good health and CMV-seropositive. CDR3s include the opening cysteine and the closing phenylalanine or tryptophan. Fields, in order: J gene, clone size, V gene, D gene, CDR3 protein, CDR3 DNA. D genes are given only for firm matches. Clone size, where shown, is once, few, many, or a class for clones that have expanded.

TRBJ2-7 . TRBV7-2 . CASSLVLGLDYEQYF TGTGCCAGCAGTCTCGTGTTGGGACTGGACTACGAGCAGTACTTC
TRBJ1-4 . TRBV6-6 . CASSYREKLFF TGTGCCAGCAGTTACCGTGAAAAACTGTTTTTT
TRBJ1-2 . TRBV5-1 TRBD1 CASSSSGTAYGYTF TGCGCCAGCAGCTCCTCCGGGACAGCCTATGGCTACACCTTC
TRBJ1-3 . TRBV25-1 . CAVTQGFGNTIYF TGTGCCGTAACCCAGGGTTTTGGAAACACCATATATTTT
TRBJ2-7 . TRBV5-4 TRBD1 CASSLEMGQYYEQYF TGTGCCAGCAGCTTGGAAATGGGACAGTACTACGAGCAGTACTTC
TRBJ2-2 once TRBV10-3 TRBD1 CASGTGNTGELFF TGTGCCAGCGGGACAGGGAACACCGGGGAGCTGTTTTTT
TRBJ1-5 . TRBV29-1 . CSVGSLNQPQHF TGCAGCGTTGGCAGTCTTAATCAGCCCCAGCATTTT
TRBJ1-2 . TRBV6-6 . CASRLAGGAGRGYTF TGTGCCAGCAGGCTCGCGGGGGGCGCAGGACGTGGCTACACCTTC
TRBJ2-3 . TRBV7-9 TRBD2 CASSLTSGGGDTQYF TGTGCCAGCAGCTTGACTAGCGGGGGTGGAGATACGCAGTATTTT
TRBJ2-7 few TRBV7-2 . CARIGSGEQYF TGTGCCAGAATCGGTTCTGGCGAGCAGTACTTC
TRBJ2-7 few TRBV5-1 TRBD2 CASSFGTVLAGGRSYEQYF TGCGCCAGCAGCTTCGGGACTGTATTAGCGGGAGGCCGTTCCTACGAGCAGTACTTC
TRBJ2-5 . TRBV10-3 TRBD1 CAISSGTGVGETQYF TGTGCCATCAGTTCCGGGACAGGGGTTGGAGAGACCCAGTACTTC
TRBJ1-3 few TRBV25-1 . CASSSGNSGNTIYF TGTGCCAGCAGTTCAGGGAACTCTGGAAACACCATATATTTT
TRBJ1-5 . TRBV19 . CASDGRGEGNQPQHF TGTGCCAGTGATGGCAGGGGAGAAGGCAATCAGCCCCAGCATTTT
TRBJ2-3 . TRBV2 TRBD2 CASPDRLAGGPGTDTQYF TGTGCCAGCCCAGATCGACTAGCGGGAGGGCCGGGCACAGATACGCAGTATTTT
TRBJ1-1 . TRBV5-5 . CASSLVTGMNTEAFF TGTGCCAGCAGCTTGGTCACAGGCATGAACACTGAAGCTTTCTTT
TRBJ2-7 . TRBV9 . CASSVGNTPNEQYF TGTGCCAGCAGCGTAGGAAATACTCCTAACGAGCAGTACTTC
TRBJ2-1 . TRBV6-1 TRBD2 CASSEWAGGRAEQFF TGTGCCAGCAGTGAGTGGGCGGGGGGGCGTGCTGAGCAGTTCTTC
TRBJ2-7 . TRBV7-9 TRBD2 CASSLTSGGQSSYEQYF TGTGCCAGCAGCTTGACGAGCGGGGGCCAGAGCTCCTACGAGCAGTACTTC
TRBJ2-7 . TRBV4-2 . CASSQVATYEQYF TGTGCCAGCAGCCAAGTAGCCACCTACGAGCAGTACTTC
TRBJ2-2 once TRBV5-1 TRBD2 CASSSRLAPNTGELFF TGCGCCAGCAGCTCCAGACTAGCGCCGAACACCGGGGAGCTGTTTTTT
TRBJ2-7 . TRBV4-2 . CASSQAPDSNSYEQYF TGTGCCAGCAGCCAAGCTCCCGACTCCAACTCCTACGAGCAGTACTTC